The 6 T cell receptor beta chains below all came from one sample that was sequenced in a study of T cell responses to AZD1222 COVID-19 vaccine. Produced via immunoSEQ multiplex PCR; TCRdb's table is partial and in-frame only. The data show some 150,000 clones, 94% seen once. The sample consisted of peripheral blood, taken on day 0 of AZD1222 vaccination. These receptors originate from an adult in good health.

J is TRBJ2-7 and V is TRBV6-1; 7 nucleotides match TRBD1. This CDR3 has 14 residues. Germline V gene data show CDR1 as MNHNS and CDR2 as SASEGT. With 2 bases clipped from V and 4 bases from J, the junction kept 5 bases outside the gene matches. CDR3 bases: TGTGCCAGCAGTGAATTGGGACAGAAGTACGAGCAGTACGTC. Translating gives CASSELGQKYEQYV.

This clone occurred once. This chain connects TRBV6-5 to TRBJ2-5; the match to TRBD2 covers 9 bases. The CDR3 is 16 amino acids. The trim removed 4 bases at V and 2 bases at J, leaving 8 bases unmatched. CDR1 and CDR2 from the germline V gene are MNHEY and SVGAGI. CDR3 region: CASSSRLAGVQETQYF. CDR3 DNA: TGTGCCAGCAGTTCCCGATTAGCGGGGGTTCAAGAGACCCAGTACTTC.

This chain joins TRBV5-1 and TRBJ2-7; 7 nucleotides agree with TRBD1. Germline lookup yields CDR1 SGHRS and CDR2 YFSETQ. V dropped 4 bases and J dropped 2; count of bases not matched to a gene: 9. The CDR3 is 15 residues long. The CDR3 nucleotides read TGCGCCAGCAGCCCAAACAGGGGTGGGACCTACGAGCAGTACGTC. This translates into CASSPNRGGTYEQYV.

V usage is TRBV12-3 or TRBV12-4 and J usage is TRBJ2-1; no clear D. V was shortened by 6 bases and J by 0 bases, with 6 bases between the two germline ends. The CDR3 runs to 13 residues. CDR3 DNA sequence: TGTGCCAGCAGGATCAGCTCCTACAATGAGCAGTTCTTC. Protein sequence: CASRISSYNEQFF.

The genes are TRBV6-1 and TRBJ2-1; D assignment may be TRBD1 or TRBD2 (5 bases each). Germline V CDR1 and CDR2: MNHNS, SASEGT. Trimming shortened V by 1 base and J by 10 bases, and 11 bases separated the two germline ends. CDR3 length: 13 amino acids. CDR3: CASSEGGLGEQFF. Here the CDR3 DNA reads TGTGCCAGCAGTGAAGGGGGGTTGGGGGAGCAGTTCTTC.

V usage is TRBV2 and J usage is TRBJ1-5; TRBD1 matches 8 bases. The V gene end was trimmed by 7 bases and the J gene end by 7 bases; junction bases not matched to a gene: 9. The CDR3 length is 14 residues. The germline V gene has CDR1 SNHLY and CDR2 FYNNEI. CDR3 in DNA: TGTGCCAGCACCCCTCAGGGGGCGGGGCAGCCCCAGCATTTT. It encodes CASTPQGAGQPQHF.